This T cell receptor beta chain derives from a study of vaccination effects on CD4 cells after COVID-19. The culture ran for about 11 days, and then CD4+ T cells were isolated. Generated by immunoSEQ multiplex PCR, the TCRdb table keeps only in-frame clones and is missing some. The sample has over 45,000 clones, 65% to 80% seen once. Points on this clone: Its cognate antigen is unknown.

Study-level results: Cross-reactivity toward common cold coronaviruses was confined to only 1 of 255 vaccine-induced clones in healthy vaccinees. Few convalescent patients were included, and no early post-infection timepoints were sampled. Clonal contraction was marked in infection- and vaccine-induced clones late after vaccination.

This specimen consisted of CD4+ T cells from PBMCs cultured without peptide, obtained before COVID-19 vaccination. The clonotype was recovered from a human donor who received a COVID-19 vaccine.

The CDR3 nucleotides are TGTGCCAGCAGCTCCCCACGGGACGGTAACACTGAAGCTTTCTTT. The encoded protein is CASSSPRDGNTEAFF. This rearrangement joins TRBV11-2 to TRBJ1-1; tentatively, D is TRBD1 (5 bases). The CDR3 extends over 15 amino acids. V lost 4 bases to trimming and J lost 2 bases, with 14 bases between them. Germline CDR1 reads SGHAT; CDR2 reads FQNNGV.